This section outlines one TCR beta chain sequence together with its context. Two-round multiplex PCR, the amplification method, yielded TCR beta CDR3 from genomic DNA. First-round PCR, the initial amplification, used primers specific to each TRBV and TRBJ gene. TCRdb itself ran the multiplex PCR reads through MiXCR, one entry per CDR3 protein. This table has approximately 18,000 distinct CDR3 sequences, 45% to 50% appearing once. The CDR3 length is 12 residues. Per the germline V gene, CDR1 is GTSNPN and CDR2 is SVGIG (reference sequence). With 4 bases clipped from V and 7 bases from J, the junction kept 3 bases outside the gene matches. This sample was taken from a study of prognosis after radiotherapy for stage I lung cancer.

The chain recombines TRBV30 with TRBJ2-2, with TRBD2 matching 7 bases. The clonotype comes from a donor at least 50 years old with non-small cell lung cancer. The sequences come from PBMCs, collected before or after stereotactic body radiation therapy (not recorded which). The CDR3 sequence: CAWMGGSGELFF. The CDR3 DNA is TGTGCCTGGATGGGAGGGAGCGGGGAGCTGTTTTTT.